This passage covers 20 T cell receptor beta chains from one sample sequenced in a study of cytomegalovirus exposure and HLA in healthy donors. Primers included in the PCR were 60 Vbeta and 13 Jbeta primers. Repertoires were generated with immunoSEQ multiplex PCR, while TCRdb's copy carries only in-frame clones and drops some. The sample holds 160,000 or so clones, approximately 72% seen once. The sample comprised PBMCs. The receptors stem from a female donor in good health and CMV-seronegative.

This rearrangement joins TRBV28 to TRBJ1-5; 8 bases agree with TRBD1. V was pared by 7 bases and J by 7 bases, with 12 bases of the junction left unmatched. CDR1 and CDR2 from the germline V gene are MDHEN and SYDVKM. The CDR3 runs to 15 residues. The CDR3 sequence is CASTVPGQAVQPQHF. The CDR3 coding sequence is TGTGCCAGCACCGTACCGGGACAGGCGGTACAGCCCCAGCATTTT.

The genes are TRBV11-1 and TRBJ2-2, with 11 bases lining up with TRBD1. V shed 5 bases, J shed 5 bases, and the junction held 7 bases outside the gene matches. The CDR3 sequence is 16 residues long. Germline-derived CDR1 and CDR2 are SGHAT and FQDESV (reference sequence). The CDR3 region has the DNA TGTGCCAGCAGCCCTGGACAGGGGGCATCGACCGGGGAGCTGTTTTTT. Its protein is CASSPGQGASTGELFF. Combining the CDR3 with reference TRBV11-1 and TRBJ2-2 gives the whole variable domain EAEVAQSPRYKITEKSQAVAFWCDPISGHATLYWYRQILGQGPELLVQFQDESVVDDSQLPKDRFSAERLKGVDSTLKIQPAELGDSAMYLCASSPGQGASTGELFFGEGSRLTVL.

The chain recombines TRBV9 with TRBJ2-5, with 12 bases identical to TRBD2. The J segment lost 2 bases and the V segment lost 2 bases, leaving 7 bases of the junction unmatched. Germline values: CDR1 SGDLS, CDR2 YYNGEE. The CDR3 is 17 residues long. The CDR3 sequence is CASSVLGTSGPQETQYF. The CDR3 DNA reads TGTGCCAGCAGCGTCCTTGGGACTAGCGGGCCGCAAGAGACCCAGTACTTC. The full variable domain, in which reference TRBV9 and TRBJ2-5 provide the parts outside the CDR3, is DSGVTQTPKHLITATGQRVTLRCSPRSGDLSVYWYQQSLDQGLQFLIQYYNGEERAKGNILERFSAQQFPDLHSELNLSSLELGDSALYFCASSVLGTSGPQETQYFGPGTRLLVL.

CDR3 in amino acids: CASSPGQGYSTEAFF. Here the CDR3 DNA reads TGTGCCAGCTCACCGGGACAGGGTTATTCGACTGAAGCTTTCTTT. V and J are TRBV18 and TRBJ1-1, with 9 bases lining up with TRBD1. V shed 3 bases, J shed 5 bases, and the junction held 7 bases outside the gene matches. CDR1 is KGHSH and CDR2 is LQKENI in the germline V gene. The CDR3 totals 15 residues.

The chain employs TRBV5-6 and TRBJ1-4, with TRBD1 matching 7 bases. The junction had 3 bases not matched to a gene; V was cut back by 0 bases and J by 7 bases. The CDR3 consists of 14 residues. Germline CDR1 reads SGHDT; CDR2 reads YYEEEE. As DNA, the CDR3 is TGTGCCAGCAGCTTGGAGGGGGCGGGTGAAAAACTGTTTTTT. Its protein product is CASSLEGAGEKLFF.

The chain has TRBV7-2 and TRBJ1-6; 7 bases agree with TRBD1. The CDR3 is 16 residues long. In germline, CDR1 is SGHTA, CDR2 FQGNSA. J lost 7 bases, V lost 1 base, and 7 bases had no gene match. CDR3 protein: CASSLVVAGGNSPLHF. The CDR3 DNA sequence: TGTGCCAGCAGCTTAGTCGTGGCAGGGGGAAATTCACCCCTCCACTTT.

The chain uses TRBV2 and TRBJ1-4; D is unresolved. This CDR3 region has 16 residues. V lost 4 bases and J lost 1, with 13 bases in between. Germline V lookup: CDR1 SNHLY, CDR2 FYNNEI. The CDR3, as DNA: TGTGCCAGCAGTGCCCATTCCCTAGGAACTAATGAAAAACTGTTTTTT. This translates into CASSAHSLGTNEKLFF.

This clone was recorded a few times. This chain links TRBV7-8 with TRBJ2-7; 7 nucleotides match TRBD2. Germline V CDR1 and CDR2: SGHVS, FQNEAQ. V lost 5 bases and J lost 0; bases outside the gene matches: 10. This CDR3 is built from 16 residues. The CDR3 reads CASSPTSARSSYEQYF. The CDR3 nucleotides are TGTGCCAGCAGCCCAACTAGCGCTAGGAGCTCCTACGAGCAGTACTTC.

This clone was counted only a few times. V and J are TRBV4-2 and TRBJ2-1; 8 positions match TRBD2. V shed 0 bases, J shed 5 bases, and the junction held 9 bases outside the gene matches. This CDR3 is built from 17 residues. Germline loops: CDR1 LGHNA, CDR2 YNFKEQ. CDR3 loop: CASSQDPPSGPNNEQFF. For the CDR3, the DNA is TGTGCCAGCAGCCAAGACCCGCCTAGCGGGCCGAACAATGAGCAGTTCTTC.

This CDR3 is CASSLSGGAVSTEAFF. The DNA of the CDR3 is TGTGCCAGCAGCTTGTCTGGGGGCGCGGTAAGCACTGAAGCTTTCTTT. J is TRBJ1-1 and V is TRBV5-8, with a possible D match to TRBD1 (6 bases). This CDR3 has 16 residues. The ends were cut back, 1 base at V and 4 bases at J, with 17 bases in the middle. Per the germline V gene, CDR1 is SGHTS and CDR2 is YDEGEE. Full variable domain (missing parts from reference TRBV5-8 and TRBJ1-1): EAGVTQSPTHLIKTRGQQATLRCSPISGHTSVYWYQQALGLGLQFLLWYDEGEERNRGNFPPRFSGRQFPNYSSELNVNALELEDSALYLCASSLSGGAVSTEAFFGQGTRLTVV.

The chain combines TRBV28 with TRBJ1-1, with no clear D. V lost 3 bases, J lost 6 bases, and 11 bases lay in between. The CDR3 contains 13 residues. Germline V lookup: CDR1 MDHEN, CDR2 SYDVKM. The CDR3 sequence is CASSFAGSPEAFF. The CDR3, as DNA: TGTGCCAGCAGTTTCGCCGGTTCTCCTGAAGCTTTCTTT.

CDR3 protein: CASSYTGATDTQYF. CDR3 DNA sequence: TGTGCCAGCAGCTATACAGGGGCCACAGATACGCAGTATTTT. This sequence joins TRBV7-9 and TRBJ2-3; 7 nucleotides line up with TRBD1. V was clipped by 4 bases and J by 2 bases; unmatched bases: 3. The CDR3 length is 14 residues. The germline V gene encodes CDR1 SEHNR and CDR2 FQNEAQ (reference sequence).

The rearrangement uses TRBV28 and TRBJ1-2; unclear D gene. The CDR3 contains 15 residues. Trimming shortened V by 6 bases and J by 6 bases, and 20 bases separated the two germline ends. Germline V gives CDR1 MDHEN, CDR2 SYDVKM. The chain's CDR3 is CASRAPSWREDGYTF. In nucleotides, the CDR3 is TGTGCCAGCAGAGCCCCATCGTGGAGGGAGGATGGCTACACCTTC.

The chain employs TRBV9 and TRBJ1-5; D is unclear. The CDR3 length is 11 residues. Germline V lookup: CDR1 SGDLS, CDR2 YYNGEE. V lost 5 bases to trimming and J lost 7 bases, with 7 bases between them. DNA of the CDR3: TGTGCCAGCAGTCGGTCCCAGCCCCAGCATTTT. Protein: CASSRSQPQHF.

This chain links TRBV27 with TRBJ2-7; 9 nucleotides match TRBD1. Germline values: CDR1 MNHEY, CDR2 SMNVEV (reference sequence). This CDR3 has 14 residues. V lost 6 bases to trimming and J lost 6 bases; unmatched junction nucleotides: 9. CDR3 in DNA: TGTGCCAGCAGGCAGGGGGACAGGGCGGGCGAGCAGTACTTC. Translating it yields CASRQGDRAGEQYF.

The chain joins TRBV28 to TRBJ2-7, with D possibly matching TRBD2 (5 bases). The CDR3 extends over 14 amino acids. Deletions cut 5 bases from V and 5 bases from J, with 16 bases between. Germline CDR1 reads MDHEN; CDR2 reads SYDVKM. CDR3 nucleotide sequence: TGTGCCAGCAGTCCCCCCGGGGATATCCACGAGCAGTACTTC. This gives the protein CASSPPGDIHEQYF. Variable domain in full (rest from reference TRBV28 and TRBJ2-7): DVKVTQSSRYLVKRTGEKVFLECVQDMDHENMFWYRQDPGLGLRLIYFSYDVKMKEKGDIPEGYSVSREKKERFSLILESASTNQTSMYLCASSPPGDIHEQYFGPGTRLTVT.

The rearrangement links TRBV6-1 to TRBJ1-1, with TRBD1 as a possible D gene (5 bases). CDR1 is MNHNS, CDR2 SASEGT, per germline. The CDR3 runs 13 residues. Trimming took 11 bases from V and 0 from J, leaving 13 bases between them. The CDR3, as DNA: TGTGCCGGGCAGGGACTTGTGAACACTGAAGCTTTCTTT. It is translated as CAGQGLVNTEAFF.

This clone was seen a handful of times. CDR3 region: CASRGGRTDTQYF. In DNA form, the CDR3 reads TGTGCCAGCAGAGGTGGGAGAACAGATACGCAGTATTTT. The chain links TRBV21-1 to TRBJ2-3; the table assigns TRBD2, which was not confirmed against the DNA. TRBV21-1 is marked as a pseudogene. The CDR3 extends over 13 amino acids.

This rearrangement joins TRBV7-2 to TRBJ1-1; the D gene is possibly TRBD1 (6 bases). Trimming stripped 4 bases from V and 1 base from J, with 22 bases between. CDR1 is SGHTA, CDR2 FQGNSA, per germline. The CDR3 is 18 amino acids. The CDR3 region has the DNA TGTGCCAGCAGCTCCCTACCAGGGGCTTCAAGAGGGAACACTGAAGCTTTCTTT. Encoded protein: CASSSLPGASRGNTEAFF.

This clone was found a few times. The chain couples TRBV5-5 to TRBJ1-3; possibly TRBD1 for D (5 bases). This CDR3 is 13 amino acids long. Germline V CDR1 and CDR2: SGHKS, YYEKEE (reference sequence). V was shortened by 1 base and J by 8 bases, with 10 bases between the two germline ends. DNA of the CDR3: TGTGCCAGCAGCTTGTCAGGGTGGGACACCATATATTTT. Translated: CASSLSGWDTIYF.